These 15 T cell receptor beta chains originate from one sample sequenced in a study of beta chain features in type 1 diabetes. No antigen has been assigned to these receptors. The authors reverse transcribed all of the isolated RNA, so sequencing captured expressed TCRB transcripts. Sequencing was performed with immunoSEQ multiplex PCR; in TCRdb, only in-frame clones are kept and a portion is missing. The data show 300,000 or so clones, about 13% seen once. Broader study findings: In every one of the four CD4+ subsets, TCRB CDR3s were moderately but significantly shorter in Type 1 diabetes patients.

The sequencing input was naive CD4+ T cells from blood. The receptor source for this set is a man aged 25 to 40 with type 1 diabetes.

The J gene is TRBJ2-6, the V gene TRBV10-3; maybe TRBD1 (6 bases). The CDR3 has 15 residues. V gave up 6 bases and J gave up 1 base, with 10 bases separating them. CDR1 is ENHRY, CDR2 SYGVKD, per germline. CDR3 sequence (DNA): TGTGCCATCAGATCCGACAGGTCTGGGGCCAACGTCCTGACTTTC. It translates to CAIRSDRSGANVLTF.

This clone was detected only a few times. V usage is TRBV20-1 and J usage is TRBJ1-2, with no clear D. The CDR3 runs to 11 residues. V was shortened by 3 bases and J by 7 bases, with 9 bases between the two germline ends. Looked up from germline, CDR1 is DFQATT and CDR2 is SNEGSKA (reference sequence). CDR3 in DNA: TGCAGTGCTAGTCCCCTTCTTGGCTACACCTTC. This gives the protein CSASPLLGYTF.

This clone has more than one count but fewer than ten. The chain carries TRBV19 and TRBJ2-1; TRBD2 matches 9 bases. Germline V CDR1 and CDR2: LNHDA, SQIVND (reference sequence). This CDR3 contains 15 residues. Trimming at V came to 5 bases and at J to 5 bases, leaving 7 bases not matched to a gene. CDR3: CASSSESSGDNEQFF. The CDR3, as DNA: TGTGCCAGTAGTTCGGAGTCTAGCGGGGACAATGAGCAGTTCTTC.

This clone was seen once. The chain employs TRBV6-5 and TRBJ2-1; D perhaps matches TRBD2 (5 bases). This CDR3 spans 12 amino acids. CDR1 is MNHEY and CDR2 is SVGAGI in the germline V gene. V lost 0 bases and J lost 15, with 12 bases in between. CDR3 sequence: CASSYSLASPFF. DNA for the CDR3: TGTGCCAGCAGTTACTCCCTAGCAAGTCCGTTCTTC.

The gene calls are TRBV7-9 and TRBJ2-7; 12 bases agree with TRBD1. J gave up 4 bases and V 5 bases, and 18 bases lay outside the gene matches. Germline CDR1 SEHNR, CDR2 FQNEAQ (reference sequence). This CDR3 is built from 19 residues. The CDR3: CASSPSGTGGHGGFYEQYF. The CDR3 bases are TGTGCCAGCAGCCCGAGCGGGACAGGGGGCCACGGAGGTTTTTACGAGCAGTACTTC.

This clone showed up just a few times. J is TRBJ2-7 and V is TRBV11-3, with 7 positions matching TRBD1. The CDR3 covers 14 residues. Germline CDR1 is SGHNT and CDR2 is YENEEA. J was trimmed by 5 bases and V by 5 bases; bases with no gene match: 9. CDR3 in amino acids: CASSPLTGSDEQYF. The CDR3 DNA is TGTGCCAGCAGCCCATTGACAGGGTCGGACGAGCAGTACTTC.

This clone was recorded a few times. The V call is TRBV7-2, the J call TRBJ2-3; the D gene is possibly TRBD1 (5 bases). With 5 bases removed from V and 4 bases from J, the gap between germline ends came to 22 bases. Germline V gives CDR1 SGHTA, CDR2 FQGNSA. The CDR3 spans 17 residues. CDR3 sequence (DNA): TGTGCCAGCAGCCCCGTGGGCAGGGCCGGTGGGGCAGATACGCAGTATTTT. This codes for CASSPVGRAGGADTQYF.

A few counts support this clone. The V gene is TRBV28, the J gene TRBJ2-1, with TRBD2 identical over 8 bases. The CDR3 is made up of 14 amino acids. Trimming removed 3 bases from V and 8 bases from J; junction bases left unmatched: 6. Per the germline V gene, CDR1 is MDHEN and CDR2 is SYDVKM. CDR3 bases: TGTGCCAGCAGTTTGGGGACTAGATTGGATGAGCAGTTCTTC. It encodes CASSLGTRLDEQFF.

Only a few counts were recorded for this clone. The V gene is TRBV6-5, the J gene TRBJ2-7; the match to TRBD1 covers 7 bases. Germline CDR1 reads MNHEY; CDR2 reads SVGAGI. V lost 6 bases, J lost 5 bases, and 10 bases stayed unmatched. The CDR3 is made up of 14 amino acids. CDR3 nucleotide sequence: TGTGCCAGCAGCCGAGACAGGGTGCGGGACGAGCAGTACTTC. Translating gives CASSRDRVRDEQYF.

In this sample, this clone turned up a few times. The same CDR3 can be traced to other DNA sequences in this sample. V usage is TRBV5-1 and J usage is TRBJ2-5, with 7 bases matching TRBD2. Germline V CDR1 and CDR2: SGHRS, YFSETQ. V trimming: 1 base; J trimming: 5 bases; junction bases outside the gene matches: 2. The CDR3 length is 13 residues. CDR3 nucleotides: TGCGCCAGCAGCTTGTTGGGAGGGGAGACCCAGTACTTC. Encoded protein: CASSLLGGETQYF.

The rearrangement links TRBV9 to TRBJ2-5; 8 bases are shared with TRBD2. The CDR3 sequence is 15 residues long. Germline V lookup: CDR1 SGDLS, CDR2 YYNGEE. The junction had 6 bases not matched to a gene; V was cut back by 2 bases and J by 3 bases. The DNA of the CDR3 is TGTGCCAGCAGCGTTTCAGCGGGAGACGAAGAGACCCAGTACTTC. Its protein is CASSVSAGDEETQYF.

This clone has only a few counts. Other DNA sequences in this sample translate to the same CDR3. The rearrangement links TRBV28 to TRBJ2-7, with D unresolved. Germline V gives CDR1 MDHEN, CDR2 SYDVKM. The CDR3 has 11 amino acids. With 2 bases removed from V and 4 bases from J, the gap between germline ends came to 3 bases. DNA of the CDR3: TGTGCCAGCAGTTTACGGTACGAGCAGTACTTC. Translated: CASSLRYEQYF.

This clone appeared a few times. This rearrangement joins TRBV5-1 to TRBJ2-6; 7 positions match TRBD1. V lost 4 bases to trimming and J lost 2 bases; unmatched junction nucleotides: 3. Germline V CDR1 and CDR2: SGHRS, YFSETQ. This CDR3 has 15 residues. The CDR3 here is CASSLGTAGANVLTF. The CDR3 bases are TGCGCCAGCAGCCTTGGGACAGCTGGGGCCAACGTCCTGACTTTC.

This clone was seen more than once but under ten times. The chain links TRBV4-2 to TRBJ2-5; 12 positions match TRBD2. The germline V gene has CDR1 LGHNA and CDR2 YNFKEQ. Unmatched junction bases numbered 7, after V lost 0 bases and J lost 11 bases. The length of the CDR3 is 15 residues. DNA of the CDR3: TGTGCCAGCAGCCAAGACGAACTAGCGGGGGGAGAGCAGTACTTC. Its translation is CASSQDELAGGEQYF.

This clone was counted a few times. The rearrangement uses TRBV18 and TRBJ2-1, with a possible D match to TRBD2 (6 bases). This CDR3 spans 15 amino acids. Germline-derived CDR1 and CDR2 are KGHSH and LQKENI. V was pared by 5 bases and J by 7 bases, with 18 bases between. The DNA of the CDR3 is TGTGCCAGCTCAGAGCCTTACCCGGGAGTTAATGAGCAGTTCTTC. Encoded protein: CASSEPYPGVNEQFF.